A single sample is the source of the 13 T cell receptor beta chains below, sequenced in a study of CD8+ T cells in alopecia areata. Reverse transcribed after extraction, RNA yielded cDNA as the sequencing template. Only in-frame clones appear in the TCRdb table, and some are missing; sequencing was by immunoSEQ multiplex PCR. The sample includes about 130,000 clones, approximately 49% of them seen just once. The material was CD8+ T cells sorted from blood, obtained at week 0. The receptors come from a human donor with alopecia areata.

The chain joins TRBV10-3 to TRBJ2-7; D gene ambiguous. V gave up 2 bases and J gave up 1 base, with 6 bases separating them. The CDR3 sequence is 13 residues long. Germline-derived CDR1 and CDR2 are ENHRY and SYGVKD. The CDR3 DNA reads TGTGCCATCAGTGAGGATGGATCCTACGAGCAGTACTTC. It translates to CAISEDGSYEQYF.

This chain joins TRBV29-1 and TRBJ1-1; D gene ambiguous. Trimming shortened V by 4 bases and J by 1 base, and 7 bases separated the two germline ends. The germline gives CDR1 SQVTM, CDR2 ANQGSEA. The CDR3 runs 12 residues. CDR3 bases: TGCAGCGTTGTCCCACAGAACACTGAAGCTTTCTTT. This codes for CSVVPQNTEAFF.

In DNA form, the CDR3 reads TGTGCCAGCAGCTTGGGCAGGGAAGGTATTGGCACTGAAGCTTTCTTT. Its translation is CASSLGREGIGTEAFF. The chain uses TRBV5-4 and TRBJ1-1, with a tentative D call TRBD1 (5 bases). The CDR3 has 16 residues. Germline V lookup: CDR1 SGHNT, CDR2 YYREEE (reference sequence). Trimming stripped 0 bases from V and 4 bases from J, with 16 bases between.

The chain carries TRBV7-9 and TRBJ2-2; D gene ambiguous. CDR1 SEHNR and CDR2 FQNEAQ come from the germline V gene (reference sequence). The CDR3 consists of 13 residues. V shed 5 bases and J shed 0 bases, with 4 bases lying between them. CDR3 in DNA: TGTGCCAGCAGCGCCACGAACACCGGGGAGCTGTTTTTT. This codes for CASSATNTGELFF.

This chain connects TRBV10-3 to TRBJ2-5, with 7 bases aligning to TRBD1. CDR1 is ENHRY and CDR2 is SYGVKD in the germline V gene. The CDR3 has 15 amino acids. V gave up 4 bases and J gave up 2 bases; unmatched junction bases: 7. As DNA, the CDR3 is TGTGCCATCAGTGGTGAGGGGGCGAGGCAAGAGACCCAGTACTTC. Translation: CAISGEGARQETQYF.

This chain uses TRBV27 with TRBJ2-2; D ambiguous. The germline gives CDR1 MNHEY, CDR2 SMNVEV (reference sequence). This CDR3 region has 14 residues. With 3 bases removed from V and 7 bases from J, the gap between germline ends came to 12 bases. The CDR3 DNA reads TGTGCCAGCAGTTTTGACCTCGAGCTCGGGGAGCTGTTTTTT. Translation: CASSFDLELGELFF.

This clone was recorded a few times. Here the CDR3 reads CASSQAPGDSGANVLTF. In nucleotides, the CDR3 is TGTGCCAGCAGCCAAGCCCCAGGGGACTCTGGGGCCAACGTCCTGACTTTC. The chain combines TRBV4-2 with TRBJ2-6; D might be TRBD1 (6 bases). V lost 1 base, J lost 0 bases, and 10 bases lay in between. The CDR3 sequence is 17 residues long. CDR1 and CDR2 (germline): LGHNA, YNFKEQ.

The chain recombines TRBV29-1 with TRBJ2-3, with D perhaps matching TRBD2 (6 bases). CDR3 length: 11 residues. CDR1 SQVTM and CDR2 ANQGSEA come from the germline V gene. With 7 bases removed from V and 5 bases from J, the gap between germline ends came to 10 bases. The CDR3 is CSAGRGDTQYF. The CDR3 coding sequence is TGCAGCGCCGGGCGGGGAGATACGCAGTATTTT.

This sequence joins TRBV29-1 and TRBJ1-1; D gene uncertain. Germline V gene sequence: CDR1 SQVTM, CDR2 ANQGSEA. This CDR3 is 13 amino acids long. Trimming pared 3 bases from V and 1 base from J, leaving 9 bases between. CDR3 sequence reads: CSVDGEGNTEAFF. The DNA of the CDR3 is TGCAGCGTTGACGGGGAAGGGAACACTGAAGCTTTCTTT.

This chain links TRBV29-1 with TRBJ1-2, with D hard to call. Between the trimmed V and J ends, which lost 8 bases and 3 bases, there was a span of 16 bases. CDR3 size: 13 residues. CDR1 SQVTM and CDR2 ANQGSEA come from the germline V gene. The CDR3 region is CSTREEWDYGYTF. The CDR3 nucleotides are TGCAGCACCCGCGAGGAATGGGACTATGGCTACACCTTC.

This clone was counted between two and nine times. The chain links TRBV29-1 to TRBJ2-7, with 7 bases fitting TRBD2. Germline V CDR1 and CDR2: SQVTM, ANQGSEA. Trimming at V came to 4 bases and at J to 4 bases, leaving 7 bases not matched to a gene. The CDR3 loop spans 13 amino acids. The CDR3 nucleotides read TGCAGCGTTGTCCCTAGCGGAGAATACGAGCAGTACTTC. Translation: CSVVPSGEYEQYF.

The rearrangement uses TRBV6-5 and TRBJ2-7, with 7 bases lining up with TRBD1. V was clipped by 5 bases and J by 5 bases; unmatched bases: 3. The CDR3 totals 12 residues. Germline values: CDR1 MNHEY, CDR2 SVGAGI. The CDR3 DNA reads TGTGCCAGCAGTCAAGACAGGGACGAGCAGTACTTC. Translated: CASSQDRDEQYF.

This clone was seen only a few times. This chain uses TRBV4-3 with TRBJ2-2; 7 bases fit TRBD1. J lost 7 bases, V lost 4 bases, and 6 bases had no gene match. Germline V gives CDR1 LGHNA, CDR2 YSLEER. This CDR3 has 14 amino acids. The CDR3 region is CASSLTGTNGELFF. In DNA, the CDR3 is TGCGCCAGCAGCCTGACAGGGACGAACGGGGAGCTGTTTTTT.